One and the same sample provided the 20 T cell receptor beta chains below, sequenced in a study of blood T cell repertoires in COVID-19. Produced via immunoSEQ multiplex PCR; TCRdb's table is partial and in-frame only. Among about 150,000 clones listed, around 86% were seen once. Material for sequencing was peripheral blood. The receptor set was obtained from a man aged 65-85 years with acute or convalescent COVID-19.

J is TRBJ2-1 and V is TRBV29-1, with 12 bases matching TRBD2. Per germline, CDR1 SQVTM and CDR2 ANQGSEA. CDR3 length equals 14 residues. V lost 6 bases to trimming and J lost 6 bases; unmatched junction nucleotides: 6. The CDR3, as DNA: TGCAGCGTCCTGACTAGCGGGAGTTTCAATGAGCAGTTCTTC. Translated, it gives CSVLTSGSFNEQFF.

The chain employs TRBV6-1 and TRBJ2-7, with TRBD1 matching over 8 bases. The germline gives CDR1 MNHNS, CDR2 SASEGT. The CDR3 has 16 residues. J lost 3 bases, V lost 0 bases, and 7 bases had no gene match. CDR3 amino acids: CASSEASPQGGYEQYF. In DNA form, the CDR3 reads TGTGCCAGCAGTGAAGCATCCCCACAGGGGGGCTACGAGCAGTACTTC.

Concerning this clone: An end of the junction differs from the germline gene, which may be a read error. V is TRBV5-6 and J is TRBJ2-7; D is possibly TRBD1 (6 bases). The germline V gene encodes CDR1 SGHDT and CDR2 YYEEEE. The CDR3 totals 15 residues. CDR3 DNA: TGTGCCAGCAGTTTGGGACACTCGAGCTCCTACGAGCAGTACTTC. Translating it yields CASSLGHSSSYEQYF. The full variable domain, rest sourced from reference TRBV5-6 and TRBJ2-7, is DAGVTQSPTHLIKTRGQQVTLRCSPKSGHDTVSWYQQALGQGPQFIFQYYEEEERQRGNFPDRFSGHQFPNYSSELNVNALLLGDSALYLCASSLGHSSSYEQYFGPGTRLTVT.

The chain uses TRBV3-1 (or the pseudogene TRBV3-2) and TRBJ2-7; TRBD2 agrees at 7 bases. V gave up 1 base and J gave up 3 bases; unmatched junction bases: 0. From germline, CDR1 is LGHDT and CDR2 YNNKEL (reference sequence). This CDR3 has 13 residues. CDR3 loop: CASSQGTSYEQYF. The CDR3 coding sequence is TGTGCCAGCAGCCAAGGGACTAGCTACGAGCAGTACTTC.

DNA of the CDR3: TGTGCCAGTAGTATCCTAGGACAGCCGATGAACACTGAAGCTTTCTTT. Its protein is CASSILGQPMNTEAFF. The rearrangement joins TRBV19 to TRBJ1-1, with a weak D call TRBD1 (6 bases). The CDR3 extends over 16 amino acids. CDR1 is LNHDA and CDR2 is SQIVND in the germline V gene (reference sequence). The V end was cut by 3 bases, the J end by 0 bases, with 14 bases between.

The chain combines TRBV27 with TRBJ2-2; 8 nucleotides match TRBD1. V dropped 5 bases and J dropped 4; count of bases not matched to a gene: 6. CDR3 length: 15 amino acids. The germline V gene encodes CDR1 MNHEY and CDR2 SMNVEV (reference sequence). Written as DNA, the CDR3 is TGTGCCAGCAGTAACACCGGGACAGGCACCGGGGAGCTGTTTTTT. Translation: CASSNTGTGTGELFF.

The CDR3 loop reads CSVDPGTGDGNEQFF. The CDR3 DNA follows: TGCAGCGTTGACCCTGGGACAGGAGATGGCAATGAGCAGTTCTTC. This chain connects TRBV29-1 to TRBJ2-1; TRBD1 agrees at 8 bases. The trim removed 3 bases at V and 6 bases at J, leaving 10 bases unmatched. This CDR3 is built from 15 residues. Germline V gene lookup returns CDR1 SQVTM and CDR2 ANQGSEA.

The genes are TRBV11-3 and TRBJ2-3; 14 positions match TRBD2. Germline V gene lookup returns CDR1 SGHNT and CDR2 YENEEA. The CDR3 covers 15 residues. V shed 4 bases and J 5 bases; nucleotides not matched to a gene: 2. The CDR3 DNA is TGTGCCAGCAGCTCCGGGACTAGCGGGAGAGATACGCAGTATTTT. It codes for CASSSGTSGRDTQYF.

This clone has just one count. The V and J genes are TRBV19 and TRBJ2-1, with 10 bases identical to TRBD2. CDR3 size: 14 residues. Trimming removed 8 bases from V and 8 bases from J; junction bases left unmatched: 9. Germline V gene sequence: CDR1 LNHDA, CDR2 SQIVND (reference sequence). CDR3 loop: CASSSQREGYEQFF. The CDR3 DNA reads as TGTGCCAGTTCCTCCCAGCGGGAGGGCTATGAGCAGTTCTTC.

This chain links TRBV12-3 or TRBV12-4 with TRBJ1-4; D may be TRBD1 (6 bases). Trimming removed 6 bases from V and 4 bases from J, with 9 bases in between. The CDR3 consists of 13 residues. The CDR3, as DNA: TGTGCCAGCAGCCGGGACATTAATGAAAAACTGTTTTTT. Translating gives CASSRDINEKLFF.

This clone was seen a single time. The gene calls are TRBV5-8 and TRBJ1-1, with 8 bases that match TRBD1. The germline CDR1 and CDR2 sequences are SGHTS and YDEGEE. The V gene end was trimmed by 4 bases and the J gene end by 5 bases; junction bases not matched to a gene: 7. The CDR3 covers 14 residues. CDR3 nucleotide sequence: TGTGCCAGCAGCAGCCGACAGGGGAGTACTGAAGCTTTCTTT. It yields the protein CASSSRQGSTEAFF. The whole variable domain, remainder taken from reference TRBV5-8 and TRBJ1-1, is EAGVTQSPTHLIKTRGQQATLRCSPISGHTSVYWYQQALGLGLQFLLWYDEGEERNRGNFPPRFSGRQFPNYSSELNVNALELEDSALYLCASSSRQGSTEAFFGQGTRLTVV.

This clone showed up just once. The CDR3 DNA follows: TGTGCCAGCAGCTCGGGAGTGTCATCAGATACGCAGTATTTT. This gives the protein CASSSGVSSDTQYF. The chain links TRBV7-3 to TRBJ2-3; D might be TRBD2 (6 bases). V lost 4 bases, J lost 4 bases, and 12 bases lay in between. This CDR3 has 14 amino acids. Germline loops: CDR1 SGHTA, CDR2 FQGTGA.

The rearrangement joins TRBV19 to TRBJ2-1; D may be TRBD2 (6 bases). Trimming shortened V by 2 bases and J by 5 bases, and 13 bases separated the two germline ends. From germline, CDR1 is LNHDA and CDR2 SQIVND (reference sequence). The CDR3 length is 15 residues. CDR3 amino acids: CASSIRGTGNNEQFF. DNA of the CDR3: TGTGCCAGTAGTATAAGAGGGACTGGCAACAATGAGCAGTTCTTC.

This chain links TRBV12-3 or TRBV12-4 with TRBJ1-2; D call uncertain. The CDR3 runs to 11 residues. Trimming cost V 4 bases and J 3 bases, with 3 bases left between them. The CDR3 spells CASSSDYGYTF. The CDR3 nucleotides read TGTGCCAGCAGTTCCGACTATGGCTACACCTTC.

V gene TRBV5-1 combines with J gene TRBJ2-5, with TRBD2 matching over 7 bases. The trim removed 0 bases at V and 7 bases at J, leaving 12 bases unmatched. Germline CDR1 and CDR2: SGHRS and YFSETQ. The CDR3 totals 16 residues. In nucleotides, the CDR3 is TGCGCCAGCAGCTTGGAGGCGGGACTATCCGGTGGGACCCAGTACTTC. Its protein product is CASSLEAGLSGGTQYF.

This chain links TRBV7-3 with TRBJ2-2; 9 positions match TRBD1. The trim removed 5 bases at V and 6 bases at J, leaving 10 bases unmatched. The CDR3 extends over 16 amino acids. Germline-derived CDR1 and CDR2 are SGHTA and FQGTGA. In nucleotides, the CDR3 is TGTGCCAGCAGCCCATCGGGACAGGGTGTCCCCGGGGAGCTGTTTTTT. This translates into CASSPSGQGVPGELFF. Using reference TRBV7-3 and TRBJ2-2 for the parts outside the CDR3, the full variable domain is GAGVSQTPSNKVTEKGKYVELRCDPISGHTALYWYRQSLGQGPEFLIYFQGTGAADDSGLPNDRFFAVRPEGSVSTLKIQRTERGDSAVYLCASSPSGQGVPGELFFGEGSRLTVL.

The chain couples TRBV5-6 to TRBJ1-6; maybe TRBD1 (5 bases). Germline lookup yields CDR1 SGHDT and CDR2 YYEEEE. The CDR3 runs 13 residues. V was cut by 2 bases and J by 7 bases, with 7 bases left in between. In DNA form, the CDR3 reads TGTGCCAGCAGCTTTTACAGGAATTCACCCCTCCACTTT. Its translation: CASSFYRNSPLHF.

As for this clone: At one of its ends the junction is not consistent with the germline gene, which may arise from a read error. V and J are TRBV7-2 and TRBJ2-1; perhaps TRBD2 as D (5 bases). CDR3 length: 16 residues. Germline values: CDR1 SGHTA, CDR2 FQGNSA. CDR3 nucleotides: TGTGCCAGCAGCCCCTCCCTTGGTGGGAGCGACAACGAGCAGTTCTTC. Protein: CASSPSLGGSDNEQFF.

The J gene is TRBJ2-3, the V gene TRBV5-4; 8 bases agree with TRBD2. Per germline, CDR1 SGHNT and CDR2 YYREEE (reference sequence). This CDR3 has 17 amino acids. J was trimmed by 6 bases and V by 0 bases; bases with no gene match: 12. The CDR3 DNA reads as TGTGCCAGCAGCTTGGGAAGAATGGGGACTAGGGTGGATACGCAGTATTTT. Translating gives CASSLGRMGTRVDTQYF.

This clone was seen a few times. The CDR3: CASSVTGDQPQHF. CDR3 coding DNA: TGTGCCAGCAGCGTAACGGGGGATCAGCCCCAGCATTTT. V usage is TRBV9 and J usage is TRBJ1-5; the D gene is possibly TRBD1 (5 bases). V was pared by 1 base and J by 5 bases, with 7 bases between. The CDR3 covers 13 residues. CDR1 and CDR2 from the germline V gene are SGDLS and YYNGEE.